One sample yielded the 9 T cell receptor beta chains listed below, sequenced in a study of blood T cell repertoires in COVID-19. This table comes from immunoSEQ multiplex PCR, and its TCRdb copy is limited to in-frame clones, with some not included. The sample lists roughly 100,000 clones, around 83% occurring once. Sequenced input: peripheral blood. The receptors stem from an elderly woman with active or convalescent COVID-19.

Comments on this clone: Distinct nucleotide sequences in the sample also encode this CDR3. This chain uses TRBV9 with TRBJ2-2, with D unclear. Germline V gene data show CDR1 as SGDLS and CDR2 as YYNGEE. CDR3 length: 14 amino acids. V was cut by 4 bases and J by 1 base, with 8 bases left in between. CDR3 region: CASSLTGNTGELFF. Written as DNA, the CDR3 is TGTGCCAGCAGCCTGACGGGGAACACCGGGGAGCTGTTTTTT.

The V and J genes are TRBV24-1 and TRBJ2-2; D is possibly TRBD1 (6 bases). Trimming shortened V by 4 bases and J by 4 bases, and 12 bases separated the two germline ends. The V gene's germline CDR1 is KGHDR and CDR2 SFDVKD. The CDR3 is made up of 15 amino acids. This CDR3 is CATSESTGGTGELFF. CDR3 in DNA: TGTGCCACCAGTGAATCGACAGGCGGCACCGGGGAGCTGTTTTTT.

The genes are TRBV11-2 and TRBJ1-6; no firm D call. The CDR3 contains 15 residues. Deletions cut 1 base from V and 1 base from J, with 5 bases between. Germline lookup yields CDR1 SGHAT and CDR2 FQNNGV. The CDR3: CASSLAGSYNSPLHF. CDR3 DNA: TGTGCCAGCAGCTTAGCGGGGTCCTATAATTCACCCCTCCACTTT.

The DNA of the CDR3 is TGTGCCAGCAGCTTACTATGGGAGTCCTACGAGCAGTACTTC. It codes for CASSLLWESYEQYF. The V and J genes are TRBV11-2 and TRBJ2-7; weak D call: TRBD2 (5 bases). The length of the CDR3 is 14 residues. Germline assignment: CDR1 SGHAT and CDR2 FQNNGV. V dropped 2 bases and J dropped 1 base, with 9 bases sitting between them.

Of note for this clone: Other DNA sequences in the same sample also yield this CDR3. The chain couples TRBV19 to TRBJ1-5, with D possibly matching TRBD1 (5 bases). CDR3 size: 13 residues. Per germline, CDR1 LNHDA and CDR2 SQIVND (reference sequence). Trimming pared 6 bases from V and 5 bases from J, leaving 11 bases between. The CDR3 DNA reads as TGTGCCAGTAGCCCCGACAGAGATCAGCCCCAGCATTTT. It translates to CASSPDRDQPQHF. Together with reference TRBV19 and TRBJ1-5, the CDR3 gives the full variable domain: DGGITQSPKYLFRKEGQNVTLSCEQNLNHDAMYWYRQDPGQGLRLIYYSQIVNDFQKGDIAEGYSVSREKKESFPLTVTSAQKNPTAFYLCASSPDRDQPQHFGDGTRLSIL.

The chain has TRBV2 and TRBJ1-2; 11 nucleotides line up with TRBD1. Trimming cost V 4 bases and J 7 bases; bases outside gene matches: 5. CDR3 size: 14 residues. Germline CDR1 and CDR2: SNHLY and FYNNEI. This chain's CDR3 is CASSGTGGSGGYTF. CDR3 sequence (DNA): TGTGCCAGCAGTGGGACAGGGGGCTCCGGTGGCTACACCTTC.

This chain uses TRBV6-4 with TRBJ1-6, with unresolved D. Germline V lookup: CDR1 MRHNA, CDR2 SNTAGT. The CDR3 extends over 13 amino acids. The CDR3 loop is CAGKEDLNSPLHF. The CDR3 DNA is TGTGCGGGAAAGGAGGACCTTAATTCACCCCTCCACTTT.

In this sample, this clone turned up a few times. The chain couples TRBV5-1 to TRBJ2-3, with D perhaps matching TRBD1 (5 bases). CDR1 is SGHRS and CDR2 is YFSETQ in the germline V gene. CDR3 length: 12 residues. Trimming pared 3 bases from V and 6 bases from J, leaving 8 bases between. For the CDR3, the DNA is TGCGCCAGCAGCTCGACAGACGATACGCAGTATTTT. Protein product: CASSSTDDTQYF.

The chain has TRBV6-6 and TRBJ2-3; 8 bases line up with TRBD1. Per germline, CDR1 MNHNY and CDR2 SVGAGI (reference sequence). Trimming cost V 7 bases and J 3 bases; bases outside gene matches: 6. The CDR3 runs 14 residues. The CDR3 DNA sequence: TGTGCCAGCACCCAGGGGGCGTTGACAGATACGCAGTATTTT. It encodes CASTQGALTDTQYF.